Listed here is a single TCR beta chain. What it recognizes is unknown. Profiled with immunoSEQ multiplex PCR; TCRdb holds only in-frame clones, not every one. The sample carries 40,000 to 50,000 clones, approximately 70% recorded once. These data belong to a study of PD-1 blockade in classical Hodgkin lymphoma. Study results and limitations: CD4+ TCR diversity rose significantly by C4D1, and CD8+ TCR diversity did not. Repertoires differed for reasons still undefined, possibly disease activity or prior therapy. TCR diversity at baseline was reported to be reduced in newly diagnosed patients relative to healthy donors.

Noted time point: cycle 4 day 1 (C4D1), after more than five weeks of nivolumab. Autologous stem cell transplantation was followed by relapse in every patient, and brentuximab vedotin exposure varied. The receptor was derived from a human donor with classical Hodgkin lymphoma. The material sequenced was peripheral blood mononuclear cells (PBMCs), taken before the fourth cycle of nivolumab.

CDR3 bases: TGTGCCAGCCAGCCGGCCGCGGGACAAAGCACAGATACGCAGTATTTT. Protein: CASQPAAGQSTDTQYF. The rearrangement links TRBV7-9 to TRBJ2-3; D tentatively fits TRBD1 or TRBD2 (6 bases each). This CDR3 contains 16 residues. The germline V gene has CDR1 SEHNR and CDR2 FQNEAQ (reference sequence). The V end lost 8 bases, the J end lost 0 bases, and 18 bases lay between the germline ends.